Described below is a single T cell receptor beta chain sequence and its context. This likely reflects a read error, since a far larger clone is one base away. This CDR3 has 13 residues. CDR1 is SGHTA, CDR2 FQGNSA, per germline. V lost 5 bases and J 0 bases, leaving 5 bases between the germline ends. Genomic DNA for unsorted samples, which was extracted with the QIAamp DNA Blood Mini kit, came from approximately 90 million PBMCs. This sample is drawn from a study of shared clonotypes between healthy human individuals. Turning to the study itself: The cohort had two women and a few men, ages 18 to 49.

Sequencing used immunoSEQ multiplex PCR; TCRdb keeps in-frame clones, though not all of them. The data contain around 510,000 clones, just over 75% of them singletons. This sequence joins TRBV7-2 and TRBJ1-5; unclear D gene. Input material: PBMCs. The receptor's source is a middle-aged woman in good health. Some clones in this sample may be carry-over from other donors' samples. CDR3 nucleotide sequence: TGTGCCAGCAGCCCTAATAGCAATCAGCCCCAGCATTTT. Its protein product is CASSPNSNQPQHF.